A selection of T cell receptor beta chains follows, all from one sample in a study of vaccination effects on CD4 cells after COVID-19. TCRdb's copy holds only in-frame clones and misses some; the assay was immunoSEQ multiplex PCR. Of under 30,000 clones listed, roughly two thirds are singletons. Antigens for these TCRs are unknown. This specimen was CD4+ T cells from PBMCs cultured without peptide, taken before COVID-19 vaccination. The receptor set was obtained from a human donor who received a COVID-19 vaccine. Each CDR3 is given with its conserved first and last residue. A D gene is named only where the DNA matches it firmly. Clone size is not always given. Where it is, it says once, few, many or a class for expanded clones.

NA	few	TRBV5-5	TRBJ1-2	CASSDDRPYGYTF	TGTGCCAGCAGCGACGACAGACCCTATGGCTACACCTTC
TRBD1	NA	TRBV5-1	TRBJ1-2	CASSLEGTAYGYTF	TGCGCCAGCAGCTTGGAGGGGACAGCCTATGGCTACACCTTC
NA	few	TRBV29-1	TRBJ1-2	CSDNDPNYGYTF	TGCAGCGATAATGATCCTAACTATGGCTACACCTTC
TRBD2	NA	TRBV4-1	TRBJ2-3	CASSQDGTSSDTQYF	TGCGCCAGCAGCCAAGATGGGACTAGCAGCGATACGCAGTATTTT
TRBD1	NA	TRBV6-5	TRBJ2-5	CASRQQGAPLGTQYF	TGTGCCAGCAGGCAACAGGGGGCTCCTTTGGGGACCCAGTACTTC
NA	NA	TRBV10-3	TRBJ1-5	CAISEFRENQPQHF	TGTGCCATCAGTGAGTTCAGGGAAAATCAGCCCCAGCATTTT
NA	NA	TRBV10-3	TRBJ1-3	CAISNTQGSGNTIYF	TGTGCCATCAGTAATACACAGGGATCCGGAAACACCATATATTTT
NA	NA	TRBV3-1/TRBV3-2	TRBJ1-4	CASSQRGRFPATNEKLFF	TGTGCCAGCAGCCAACGTGGGAGGTTTCCTGCAACTAATGAAAAACTGTTTTTT
TRBD1	NA	TRBV4-1	TRBJ1-5	CASTPFPGQGIIGNQPQHF	TGCGCCAGCACCCCATTTCCGGGACAGGGCATTATAGGCAATCAGCCCCAGCATTTT
TRBD1	NA	TRBV18	TRBJ1-1	CASSPGIQGEGTEAFF	TGTGCCAGCTCACCAGGAATACAGGGGGAAGGCACTGAAGCTTTCTTT
TRBD1	NA	TRBV6-7	TRBJ1-1	CASRVRGQMNTEAFF	TGTGCCAGCAGGGTAAGGGGGCAGATGAACACTGAAGCTTTCTTT
TRBD1	NA	TRBV5-6	TRBJ2-5	CASSLTGGESHEETQYF	TGTGCCAGCAGCTTAACAGGGGGCGAGAGTCACGAGGAGACCCAGTACTTC
TRBD2	NA	TRBV5-1	TRBJ2-1	CASSQLGLAGGNNEQFF	TGCGCCAGCAGCCAGCTGGGACTAGCGGGGGGCAACAATGAGCAGTTCTTC
NA	NA	TRBV5-6	TRBJ2-2	CASSPPPGRVDTGELFF	TGTGCCAGCAGCCCACCCCCGGGCAGGGTTGACACCGGGGAGCTGTTTTTT